This is a list of T cell receptor beta chains from one sample in a study of cytomegalovirus exposure and HLA in healthy donors. Some clones are missing from TCRdb's copy, which holds only in-frame ones; the method was immunoSEQ multiplex PCR. The table for this sample gives approximately 120,000 clones. Sequencing was performed on PBMCs. Source of these receptors: an older woman in good health and CMV-seronegative. Both conserved end residues are part of each CDR3. The D gene is left open where the match is weak.

V: TRBV10-1; D: TRBD2; J: TRBJ2-3; CDR3: CASSDQRGRDTQYF; DNA: TGCGCCAGCAGTGACCAGCGGGGACGGGATACGCAGTATTTT
V: TRBV19; D: NA; J: TRBJ2-2; CDR3: CASSRGNTGELFF; DNA: TGTGCCAGTAGCAGGGGAAACACCGGGGAGCTGTTTTTT
V: TRBV4-1; D: NA; J: TRBJ2-4; CDR3: CASSQDLTAVNIQYF; DNA: TGCGCCAGCAGCCAAGATCTAACTGCGGTGAACATTCAGTACTTC
V: TRBV28; D: NA; J: TRBJ1-2; CDR3: CASAYGGAGWNGYTF; DNA: TGTGCCAGCGCCTATGGCGGGGCTGGTTGGAATGGCTACACCTTC
V: TRBV5-1; D: TRBD1; J: TRBJ2-7; CDR3: CASSSSGTAHEQYF; DNA: TGCGCCAGCAGCTCCTCCGGGACAGCCCACGAGCAGTACTTC
V: TRBV5-1; D: TRBD1; J: TRBJ2-3; CDR3: CASTDRGASDTQYF; DNA: TGCGCCAGCACAGACAGGGGGGCCTCAGATACGCAGTATTTT
V: TRBV7-9; D: NA; J: TRBJ1-2; CDR3: CASNNDGGWGENGYTF; DNA: TGTGCCAGCAACAATGACGGAGGCTGGGGTGAGAATGGCTACACCTTC
V: TRBV2; D: NA; J: TRBJ2-7; CDR3: CASSRNRDGLNQYF; DNA: TGTGCCAGCAGTCGAAACAGGGATGGCTTAAATCAGTACTTC
V: TRBV7-3; D: NA; J: TRBJ2-1; CDR3: CASSFGTPPYNEQFF; DNA: TGTGCCAGCAGCTTCGGGACACCTCCCTACAATGAGCAGTTCTTC
V: TRBV10-2; D: TRBD2; J: TRBJ2-1; CDR3: CASRLTSGEGRRNEQFF; DNA: TGCGCCAGCAGGTTGACTAGCGGGGAAGGGAGACGCAATGAGCAGTTCTTC
V: TRBV11-1; D: NA; J: TRBJ1-1; CDR3: CASSLVEKNTEAFF; DNA: TGTGCCAGCAGCTTAGTGGAGAAGAACACTGAAGCTTTCTTT
V: TRBV5-1; D: TRBD1; J: TRBJ1-2; CDR3: CASSLAGQGGPAAGYTF; DNA: TGCGCCAGCAGCTTGGCTGGACAGGGTGGGCCTGCTGCTGGCTACACCTTC
V: TRBV19; D: NA; J: TRBJ1-1; CDR3: CASSALTGPEAFF; DNA: TGTGCCAGTAGTGCCTTAACAGGGCCTGAAGCTTTCTTT
V: TRBV6-5; D: NA; J: TRBJ2-7; CDR3: CASSYAGYEQYF; DNA: TGTGCCAGCAGTTACGCGGGGTACGAGCAGTACTTC
V: TRBV2; D: NA; J: TRBJ1-1; CDR3: CASRGRNMNTEAFF; DNA: TGTGCCAGCAGGGGGCGCAATATGAACACTGAAGCTTTCTTT
V: TRBV19; D: TRBD2; J: TRBJ2-1; CDR3: CASRRQGTSGRPDNEQFF; DNA: TGTGCCAGTAGAAGACAGGGGACTAGCGGGAGGCCCGATAATGAGCAGTTCTTC
V: TRBV5-1; D: TRBD1; J: TRBJ2-5; CDR3: CASSGGTGGYQETQYF; DNA: TGCGCCAGCAGCGGGGGGACAGGGGGATACCAAGAGACCCAGTACTTC
V: TRBV7-2; D: TRBD1; J: TRBJ1-1; CDR3: CASSRQGSNTEAFF; DNA: TGTGCCAGCAGTCGACAGGGTAGTAACACTGAAGCTTTCTTT
V: TRBV18; D: NA; J: TRBJ1-6; CDR3: CASSPNDRIISPLHF; DNA: TGTGCCAGCTCACCAAATGACAGAATTATTTCACCCCTCCACTTT
V: TRBV7-2; D: NA; J: TRBJ1-1; CDR3: CASSTQEGAEAFF; DNA: TGTGCCAGCAGCACCCAGGAGGGCGCTGAAGCTTTCTTT
V: TRBV6-1; D: TRBD1; J: TRBJ2-1; CDR3: CASTGQGGFGYEQFF; DNA: TGTGCCAGCACCGGACAGGGGGGCTTCGGGTATGAGCAGTTCTTC
V: TRBV7-2; D: NA; J: TRBJ1-5; CDR3: CASSLEAQVYQPQHF; DNA: TGTGCCAGCAGCTTAGAGGCACAGGTTTATCAGCCCCAGCATTTT
V: TRBV5-1; D: NA; J: TRBJ2-5; CDR3: CASSFNQETQYF; DNA: TGCGCCAGCAGCTTCAACCAAGAGACCCAGTACTTC
V: TRBV4-2; D: NA; J: TRBJ1-2; CDR3: CASSLNYGYTF; DNA: TGTGCCAGCAGCTTAAACTATGGCTACACCTTC
V: TRBV4-1; D: TRBD1; J: TRBJ1-5; CDR3: CASSLTGGEGRANQPQHF; DNA: TGCGCCAGCAGCTTAACAGGGGGCGAGGGTCGGGCCAATCAGCCCCAGCATTTT
V: TRBV7-9; D: TRBD1; J: TRBJ1-4; CDR3: CASSLVQGANEKLFF; DNA: TGTGCCAGCAGCTTAGTTCAGGGGGCTAATGAAAAACTGTTTTTT
V: TRBV6-1; D: NA; J: TRBJ1-1; CDR3: CASSEGRVGEAFF; DNA: TGTGCCAGCTCAGAGGGCCGAGTCGGGGAAGCTTTCTTT
V: TRBV11-2; D: NA; J: TRBJ2-2; CDR3: CASSLVSGDTGELFF; DNA: TGTGCCAGCAGCTTAGTAAGCGGCGACACCGGGGAGCTGTTTTTT
V: TRBV19; D: TRBD1; J: TRBJ1-1; CDR3: CASSRRGLTEAFF; DNA: TGTGCCAGTAGTAGGAGGGGGCTGACTGAAGCTTTCTTT
V: TRBV5-4; D: TRBD1; J: TRBJ2-3; CDR3: CASSRQGAVRDTQYF; DNA: TGTGCCAGCAGCCGACAGGGGGCCGTCAGAGATACGCAGTATTTT
V: TRBV5-5; D: NA; J: TRBJ2-5; CDR3: CASSLAEIPYRVETQYF; DNA: TGTGCCAGCAGCCTAGCAGAGATACCCTACAGGGTAGAGACCCAGTACTTC
V: TRBV7-9; D: NA; J: TRBJ1-2; CDR3: CASNRLGAYYGYTF; DNA: TGTGCCAGCAACCGCCTGGGGGCCTACTATGGCTACACCTTC
V: TRBV28; D: TRBD1; J: TRBJ1-2; CDR3: CASRGQVGYTF; DNA: TGTGCCAGCAGGGGACAGGTCGGCTACACCTTC
V: TRBV29-1; D: TRBD1; J: TRBJ1-1; CDR3: CSVYRGHYTEAFF; DNA: TGCAGCGTATACAGGGGGCATTACACTGAAGCTTTCTTT
V: TRBV7-3; D: TRBD2; J: TRBJ2-3; CDR3: CASSQLAASTDTQYF; DNA: TGTGCCAGCAGCCAACTAGCGGCCAGCACAGATACGCAGTATTTT
V: TRBV9; D: TRBD2; J: TRBJ2-1; CDR3: CASSADQTSVEQFF; DNA: TGTGCCAGCAGCGCGGACCAAACTAGCGTTGAGCAGTTCTTC
V: TRBV2; D: NA; J: TRBJ2-5; CDR3: CASTGGGETQYF; DNA: TGTGCCAGCACGGGGGGCGGGGAGACCCAGTACTTC
V: TRBV2; D: NA; J: TRBJ1-4; CDR3: CASGTSGEKLFF; DNA: TGTGCCAGCGGAACTTCGGGGGAAAAACTGTTTTTT
V: TRBV27; D: TRBD1; J: TRBJ1-2; CDR3: CASSFLEGQGSGYTF; DNA: TGTGCCAGCAGTTTTTTGGAGGGACAGGGGTCGGGCTACACCTTC
V: TRBV19; D: TRBD1; J: TRBJ1-1; CDR3: CASSILIYRGSNTEAFF; DNA: TGTGCCAGTAGTATCCTCATATACAGGGGATCGAACACTGAAGCTTTCTTT